What follows is one TCR beta chain and its context. A read error may account for a junction end that differs from germline. The sample is drawn from a study of untreated major depressive disorder. The assay was immunoSEQ multiplex PCR, and TCRdb's table has in-frame clones only and misses some. This sample has about 15,000 clones, with about 93% found just once. Sequenced sample: CD4+ T cells from PBMCs. This clonotype was sampled from a woman aged 30 to 39 with major depressive disorder.

The DNA for the CDR3 is TGTGCTAGCAACCCTAGCGGGAGAACAGATACGCAGTATTTT. Translated: CASNPSGRTDTQYF. This rearrangement joins TRBV7-9 to TRBJ2-3, with 10 positions matching TRBD2. The CDR3 extends over 14 amino acids. Germline V CDR1 and CDR2: SEHNR, FQNEAQ (reference sequence).